The 10 T cell receptor beta chains below all came from one sample that was sequenced in a study of cytotoxic CD8 clonotypes in ibrutinib-treated CLL. The assay was immunoSEQ multiplex PCR, and TCRdb's table has in-frame clones only and misses some. The sample contains some 200,000 clones, approximately 70% of which appear only once. The sequences come from PBMCs, collected after 12 months of ibrutinib treatment. These receptors all stem from a human donor with chronic lymphocytic leukemia.

This clone occurred many times. The CDR3 reads CASSLTLTGSMNTEAFF. CDR3 nucleotides: TGTGCCAGCAGCTTAACCCTAACAGGGTCGATGAACACTGAAGCTTTCTTT. J is TRBJ1-1 and V is TRBV7-3, with a tentative D call TRBD1 (6 bases). Germline CDR1 is SGHTA and CDR2 is FQGTGA. The CDR3 spans 17 residues. V gave up 0 bases and J gave up 0 bases, with 14 bases separating them.

The gene calls are TRBV6-1 and TRBJ1-2, with 8 bases fitting TRBD1. Germline V gene lookup returns CDR1 MNHNS and CDR2 SASEGT. The CDR3 extends over 13 amino acids. The V segment lost 6 bases and the J segment 8 bases; nucleotides outside the gene matches: 8. CDR3 region: CASSRTGTVGYTF. The CDR3 coding sequence is TGTGCCAGCAGCCGGACAGGGACGGTAGGCTACACCTTC.

The chain couples TRBV28 to TRBJ1-1, with D possibly being TRBD1 (5 bases). This CDR3 spans 14 amino acids. Trimming left V 6 bases short and J 2 bases short, with 13 bases between. The V gene's germline CDR1 is MDHEN and CDR2 SYDVKM. CDR3 sequence reads: CASRGVPDNTEAFF. Here the CDR3 DNA reads TGTGCCAGCAGGGGGGTCCCAGATAACACTGAAGCTTTCTTT.

This clone has just a few counts. The chain combines TRBV27 with TRBJ1-5, with D perhaps TRBD1 (5 bases). Deletions cut 2 bases from V and 4 bases from J, with 12 bases between. This CDR3 spans 15 amino acids. The germline gives CDR1 MNHEY, CDR2 SMNVEV (reference sequence). CDR3 sequence (DNA): TGTGCCAGCAGTTTAAAATGGGACGGTAATCAGCCCCAGCATTTT. Its protein product is CASSLKWDGNQPQHF.

The rearrangement links TRBV15 to TRBJ2-5; maybe TRBD1 (6 bases). CDR1 is LNHNV, CDR2 YYDKDF, per germline (reference sequence). This CDR3 has 14 residues. The V and J ends lost 3 bases and 3 bases respectively, with 11 bases between them. The CDR3, as DNA: TGTGCCACCAGCAGGCAGGACAGCAAAGAGACCCAGTACTTC. It yields the protein CATSRQDSKETQYF.

This clone occurred a few times. This chain connects TRBV30 to TRBJ2-7; D not certain. The germline CDR1 and CDR2 sequences are GTSNPN and SVGIG (reference sequence). This CDR3 spans 12 amino acids. The V end was cut by 2 bases, the J end by 6 bases, with 11 bases between. CDR3 protein: CAWSRDVSEQYF. CDR3 nucleotide sequence: TGTGCCTGGAGTAGAGACGTTTCCGAGCAGTACTTC.

The sample holds a few counts of this clone. J is TRBJ2-2 and V is TRBV5-1; 12 bases align to TRBD2. The CDR3 spans 17 residues. The trim removed 3 bases at V and 4 bases at J, leaving 7 bases unmatched. In germline, CDR1 is SGHRS, CDR2 YFSETQ. CDR3 sequence (DNA): TGCGCCAGCAGCTCCGGAGGACTAGCGGGAAGCACCGGGGAGCTGTTTTTT. This encodes CASSSGGLAGSTGELFF.

A few counts support this clone. V is TRBV5-1 and J is TRBJ1-5; 7 bases fit TRBD1. Germline lookup yields CDR1 SGHRS and CDR2 YFSETQ. The ends lost 0 bases at V and 2 bases at J; junction bases unmatched: 2. There are 15 residues in the CDR3. CDR3 DNA: TGCGCCAGCAGCTTGGTAGGGACAGGCAATCAGCCCCAGCATTTT. The encoded protein is CASSLVGTGNQPQHF.

The chain employs TRBV18 and TRBJ2-7; 7 nucleotides agree with TRBD1. CDR1 is KGHSH, CDR2 LQKENI, per germline. The V and J ends lost 8 bases and 5 bases, in that order; junction bases with no gene match: 9. The CDR3 loop spans 13 amino acids. The CDR3 nucleotides are TGTGCCAGCACTGACAGGGTTCATGACGAGCAGTACTTC. As protein: CASTDRVHDEQYF.

The V and J genes are TRBV9 and TRBJ2-1; 8 nucleotides align to TRBD2. Germline CDR1 and CDR2: SGDLS and YYNGEE. V dropped 2 bases and J dropped 0; count of bases not matched to a gene: 1. The length of the CDR3 is 15 residues. The CDR3 here is CASSVAGGSYNEQFF. CDR3 DNA: TGTGCCAGCAGCGTCGCGGGGGGCTCCTACAATGAGCAGTTCTTC.